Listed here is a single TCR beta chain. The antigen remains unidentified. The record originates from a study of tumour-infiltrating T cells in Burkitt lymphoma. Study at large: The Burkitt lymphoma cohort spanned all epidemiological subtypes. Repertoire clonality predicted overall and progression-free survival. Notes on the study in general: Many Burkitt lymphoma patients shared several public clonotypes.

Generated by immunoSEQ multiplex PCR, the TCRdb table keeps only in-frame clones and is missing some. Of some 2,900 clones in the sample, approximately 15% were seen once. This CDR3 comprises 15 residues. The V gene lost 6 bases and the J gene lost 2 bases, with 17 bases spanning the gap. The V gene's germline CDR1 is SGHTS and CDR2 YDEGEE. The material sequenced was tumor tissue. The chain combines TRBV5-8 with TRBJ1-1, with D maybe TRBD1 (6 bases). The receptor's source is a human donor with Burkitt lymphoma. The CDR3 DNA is TGTGCCAGCATCCCGAGGGGGGACCTAAACACTGAAGCTTTCTTT. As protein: CASIPRGDLNTEAFF.